This T cell receptor beta chain is drawn from a study of human T cells and chemical hapten exposure. TCRdb reanalysed the RACE reads using MiXCR and keeps one entry per CDR3 protein. The table records 150,000 to 200,000 distinct CDR3 sequences, more than 25% of them present only once. Time point defined: pre-sensitization, week 0. Treatment noted: therapeutic diphenylcyclopropenone sensitization with weekly scalp DPC. In the case of this clonotype: A read error may explain this, as a much larger clone is one base away.

Trimming cost V 2 bases and J 0 bases, with 3 bases left between them. The CDR3 is 13 amino acids. Looked up from germline, CDR1 is SGHTA and CDR2 is FQGNSA. The sample in question was whole blood, obtained in connection with sensitization to the hapten diphenylcyclopropenone (DPC). The V call is TRBV7-2, the J call TRBJ2-3; D uncertain. This sequence was found in a woman in her 30s with alopecia areata. Some clones in this sample may be carry-over from other donors' samples. CDR3 loop: CASSLFSTDTQYF. The CDR3 nucleotides read TGTGCCAGCAGCTTATTTAGCACAGATACGCAGTATTTT.